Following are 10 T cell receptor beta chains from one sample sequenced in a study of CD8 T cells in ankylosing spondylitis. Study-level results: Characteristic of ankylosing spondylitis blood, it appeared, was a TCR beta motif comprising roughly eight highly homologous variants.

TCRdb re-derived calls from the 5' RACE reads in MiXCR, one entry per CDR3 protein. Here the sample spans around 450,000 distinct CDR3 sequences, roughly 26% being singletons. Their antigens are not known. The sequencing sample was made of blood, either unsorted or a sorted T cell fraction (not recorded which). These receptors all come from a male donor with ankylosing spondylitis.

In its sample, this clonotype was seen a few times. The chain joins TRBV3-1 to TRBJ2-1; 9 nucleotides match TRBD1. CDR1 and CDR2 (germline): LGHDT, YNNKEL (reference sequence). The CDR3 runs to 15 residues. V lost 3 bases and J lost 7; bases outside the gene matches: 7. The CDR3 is CASSHRDRVLNEQFF. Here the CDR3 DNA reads TGTGCCAGCAGCCACCGGGACAGGGTTCTTAATGAGCAGTTCTTC.

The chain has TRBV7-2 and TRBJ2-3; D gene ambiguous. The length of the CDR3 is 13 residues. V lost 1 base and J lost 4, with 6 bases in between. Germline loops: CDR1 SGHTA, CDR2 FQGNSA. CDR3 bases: TGTGCCAGCAGCTTAGTGTTTCCAGATACGCAGTATTTT. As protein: CASSLVFPDTQYF.

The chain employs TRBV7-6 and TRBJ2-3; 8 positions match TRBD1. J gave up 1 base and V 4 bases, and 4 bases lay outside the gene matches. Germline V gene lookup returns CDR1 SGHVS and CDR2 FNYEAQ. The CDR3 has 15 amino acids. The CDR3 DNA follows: TGTGCCAGCAGCTGGACAGGGATCCGCACAGATACGCAGTATTTT. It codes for CASSWTGIRTDTQYF.

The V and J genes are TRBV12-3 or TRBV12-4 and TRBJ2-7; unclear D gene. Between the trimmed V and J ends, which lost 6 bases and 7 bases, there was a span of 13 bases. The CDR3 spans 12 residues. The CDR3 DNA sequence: TGTGCCAGCAGCCCCGACACCGCGGAGCAGTACTTC. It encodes CASSPDTAEQYF.

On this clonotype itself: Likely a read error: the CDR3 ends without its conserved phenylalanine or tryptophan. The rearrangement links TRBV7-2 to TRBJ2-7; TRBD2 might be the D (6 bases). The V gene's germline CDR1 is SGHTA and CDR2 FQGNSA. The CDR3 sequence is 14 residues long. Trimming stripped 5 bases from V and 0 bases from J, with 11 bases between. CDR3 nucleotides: TGTGCCAGCAGCAGCGGGCCAAGCTCCTACGAGCAGTACTAC. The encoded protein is CASSSGPSSYEQYY.

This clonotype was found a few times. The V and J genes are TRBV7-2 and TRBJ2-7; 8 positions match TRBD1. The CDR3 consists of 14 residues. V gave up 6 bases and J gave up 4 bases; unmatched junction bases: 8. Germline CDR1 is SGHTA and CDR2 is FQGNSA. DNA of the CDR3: TGTGCCAGCAGGTCCGGACAGGGTGATTACGAGCAGTACTTC. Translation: CASRSGQGDYEQYF.

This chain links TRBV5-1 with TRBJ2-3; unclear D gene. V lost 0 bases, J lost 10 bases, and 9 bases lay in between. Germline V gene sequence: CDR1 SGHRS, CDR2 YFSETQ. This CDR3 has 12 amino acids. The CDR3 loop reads CASSLERIPQYF. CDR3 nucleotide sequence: TGCGCCAGCAGCTTGGAGAGGATTCCGCAGTATTTT.

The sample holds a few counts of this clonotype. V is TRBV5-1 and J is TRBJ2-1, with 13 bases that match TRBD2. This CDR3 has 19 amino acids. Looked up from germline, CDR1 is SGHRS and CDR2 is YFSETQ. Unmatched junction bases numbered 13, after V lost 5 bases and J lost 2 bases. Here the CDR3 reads CASRIGLAGVGLAYNEQFF. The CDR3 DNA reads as TGCGCCAGCAGGATCGGACTAGCGGGAGTTGGGTTGGCCTACAATGAGCAGTTCTTC.

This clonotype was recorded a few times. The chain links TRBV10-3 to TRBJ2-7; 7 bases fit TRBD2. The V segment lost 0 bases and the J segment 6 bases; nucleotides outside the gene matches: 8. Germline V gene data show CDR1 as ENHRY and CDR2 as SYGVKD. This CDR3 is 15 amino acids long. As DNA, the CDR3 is TGTGCCATCAGTGAGTCGGTGGCGGGAGCGGTCGAGCAGTACTTC. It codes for CAISESVAGAVEQYF.

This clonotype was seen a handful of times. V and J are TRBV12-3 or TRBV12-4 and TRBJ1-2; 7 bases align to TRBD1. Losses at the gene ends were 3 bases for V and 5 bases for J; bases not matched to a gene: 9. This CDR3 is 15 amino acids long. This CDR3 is CASSLHGTASYGYTF. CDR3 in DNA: TGTGCCAGCAGTTTGCATGGGACAGCTTCTTATGGCTACACCTTC.